A selection of T cell receptor beta chains follows, all from one sample in a study of vaccination effects on CD4 cells after COVID-19. For these receptors, no antigen is known. Repertoires were generated with immunoSEQ multiplex PCR, while TCRdb's copy carries only in-frame clones and drops some. The table has about 70,000 clones, about four fifths seen once. Here the sequenced sample was CD4+ T cells from PBMCs cultured with SARS-CoV-2 spike peptides, taken before COVID-19 vaccination. The receptors were sampled from a human donor who received a COVID-19 vaccine. Both conserved end residues are part of each CDR3. A D gene is named only where the DNA matches it firmly. Clone size is shown for a subset of rows, as once, few, many or a class of expanded clone.

CDR3aa: CASSTTGTDNEKLFF
v_gene: TRBV5-1
d_gene: TRBD1
j_gene: TRBJ1-4
abundance: NA

CDR3aa: CASSLVTGGNTGELFF
v_gene: TRBV11-2
d_gene: TRBD2
j_gene: TRBJ2-2
abundance: NA

CDR3aa: CASSLAAGVLIETQYF
v_gene: TRBV5-5
d_gene: NA
j_gene: TRBJ2-5
abundance: NA

CDR3aa: CASSFKEGGNTIYF
v_gene: TRBV11-3
d_gene: NA
j_gene: TRBJ1-3
abundance: NA

CDR3aa: CASSQPRGATNEKLFF
v_gene: TRBV11-2
d_gene: NA
j_gene: TRBJ1-4
abundance: NA

CDR3aa: CASSPSGGDSQETQYF
v_gene: TRBV18
d_gene: TRBD2
j_gene: TRBJ2-5
abundance: NA

CDR3aa: CASSQDGRGFSYNEQFF
v_gene: TRBV4-1
d_gene: TRBD2
j_gene: TRBJ2-1
abundance: NA

CDR3aa: CASSASSSTGELFF
v_gene: TRBV9
d_gene: NA
j_gene: TRBJ2-2
abundance: NA

CDR3aa: CASSLHRGFVDEQFF
v_gene: TRBV28
d_gene: TRBD1
j_gene: TRBJ2-1
abundance: NA

CDR3aa: CASSAGANVLTF
v_gene: TRBV6-4
d_gene: NA
j_gene: TRBJ2-6
abundance: NA

CDR3aa: CASSSDPSGAQFF
v_gene: TRBV7-3
d_gene: TRBD2
j_gene: TRBJ2-1
abundance: NA

CDR3aa: CASSLGGGQETQYF
v_gene: TRBV7-9
d_gene: TRBD2
j_gene: TRBJ2-5
abundance: NA

CDR3aa: CASQRVGGRDGYTF
v_gene: TRBV7-2
d_gene: NA
j_gene: TRBJ1-2
abundance: NA

CDR3aa: CASSQQASNQPQHF
v_gene: TRBV18
d_gene: NA
j_gene: TRBJ1-5
abundance: NA

CDR3aa: CASSLGNTIYF
v_gene: TRBV11-2
d_gene: NA
j_gene: TRBJ1-3
abundance: NA

CDR3aa: CASSLGGSAKNIQYF
v_gene: TRBV28
d_gene: NA
j_gene: TRBJ2-4
abundance: once

CDR3aa: CASSRPGGGRETQYF
v_gene: TRBV27
d_gene: NA
j_gene: TRBJ2-5
abundance: once

CDR3aa: CASKVRTGGLVNSPLHF
v_gene: TRBV2
d_gene: TRBD1
j_gene: TRBJ1-6
abundance: NA

CDR3aa: CSASPSKTQYF
v_gene: TRBV20-1
d_gene: NA
j_gene: TRBJ2-5
abundance: NA

CDR3aa: CASSELGGNTGELFF
v_gene: TRBV2
d_gene: NA
j_gene: TRBJ2-2
abundance: once

CDR3aa: CASSSAGRPNEKLFF
v_gene: TRBV7-8
d_gene: NA
j_gene: TRBJ1-4
abundance: NA

CDR3aa: CASSRRQGGDQPQHF
v_gene: TRBV21-1
d_gene: NA
j_gene: TRBJ1-5
abundance: NA

CDR3aa: CASSLMAIAGYNEQFF
v_gene: TRBV7-8
d_gene: TRBD2
j_gene: TRBJ2-1
abundance: NA

CDR3aa: CASSGTSGEGTQYF
v_gene: TRBV2
d_gene: TRBD2
j_gene: TRBJ2-5
abundance: NA

CDR3aa: CASSSSQGRVGNIQYF
v_gene: TRBV18
d_gene: NA
j_gene: TRBJ2-4
abundance: NA

CDR3aa: CASSVGGSKNIQYF
v_gene: TRBV7-2
d_gene: NA
j_gene: TRBJ2-4
abundance: NA

CDR3aa: CASSLQGGDYGYTF
v_gene: TRBV5-1
d_gene: TRBD1
j_gene: TRBJ1-2
abundance: few

CDR3aa: CASSPEGLRRANEKLFF
v_gene: TRBV5-8
d_gene: NA
j_gene: TRBJ1-4
abundance: NA

CDR3aa: CASRSHRSNEQFF
v_gene: TRBV5-6
d_gene: NA
j_gene: TRBJ2-1
abundance: NA

CDR3aa: CASSPYQETQYF
v_gene: TRBV18
d_gene: NA
j_gene: TRBJ2-5
abundance: NA

CDR3aa: CASSLAMASGNTIYF
v_gene: TRBV5-5
d_gene: NA
j_gene: TRBJ1-3
abundance: NA

CDR3aa: CASSQDRPDRVSDTQYF
v_gene: TRBV4-1
d_gene: TRBD1
j_gene: TRBJ2-3
abundance: once

CDR3aa: CASSATGTGGGSNYGYTF
v_gene: TRBV6-1
d_gene: TRBD1
j_gene: TRBJ1-2
abundance: NA

CDR3aa: CASSRVTGLETQYF
v_gene: TRBV6-5
d_gene: TRBD1
j_gene: TRBJ2-5
abundance: NA

CDR3aa: CASSGDSPYGYTF
v_gene: TRBV6-5
d_gene: NA
j_gene: TRBJ1-2
abundance: NA

CDR3aa: CASSPSLGPTDTQYF
v_gene: TRBV4-2
d_gene: NA
j_gene: TRBJ2-3
abundance: once

CDR3aa: CASRRIRAGQGRDTQYF
v_gene: TRBV2
d_gene: TRBD1
j_gene: TRBJ2-3
abundance: NA